This paragraph reports one T cell receptor (beta chain). Germline V CDR1 and CDR2: LNHDA, SQIVND (reference sequence). V lost 8 bases, J lost 5 bases, and 6 bases stayed unmatched. The CDR3 covers 13 residues. The record originates from a study of blood T cell repertoires in COVID-19. Original data processing: Reference gene primer amplification gave estimated nucleated cell counts. Only in-frame clones appear in the TCRdb table, and some are missing; sequencing was by immunoSEQ multiplex PCR. Clone size and V and J calls were adopted from that table, with D and trimming inferred from the DNA. The table includes around 160,000 clones, about 88% detected once.

This clonotype was sampled from a man aged 60 to 69 with active or convalescent COVID-19. The sequencing input was peripheral blood. J is TRBJ1-5 and V is TRBV19, with 7 nucleotides matching TRBD1. CDR3 sequence (DNA): TGTGCCAGTTCGCAGGGGGTGTATCAGCCCCAGCATTTT. It specifies CASSQGVYQPQHF.